Below, 20 T cell receptor beta chains from the same sample are listed, as sequenced in a study of T cell changes during pregnancy in multiple sclerosis. TCRdb keeps only in-frame clones here, not all; method: immunoSEQ multiplex PCR. The table has 15,000 to 20,000 clones, 80% to 90% seen once. The sequencing here drew on CD8+ T cells from peripheral blood mononuclear cells, taken after pregnancy. Receptor source: a female donor in good health, enrolled as a control in a pregnancy study.

J is TRBJ1-5 and V is TRBV5-8, with D perhaps matching TRBD1 (6 bases). There are 16 residues in the CDR3. V was shortened by 4 bases and J by 6 bases, with 20 bases between the two germline ends. The germline V gene encodes CDR1 SGHTS and CDR2 YDEGEE. In DNA, the CDR3 is TGTGCCAGCAGCCCCGGGGGGGGGCTTTTTGTTCAGCCCCAGCATTTT. It translates to CASSPGGGLFVQPQHF.

This chain connects TRBV9 to TRBJ2-1; a weak D match, TRBD2 (6 bases). The CDR3 totals 14 residues. V was clipped by 0 bases and J by 3 bases, with 7 bases between them. CDR1 SGDLS and CDR2 YYNGEE come from the germline V gene. The CDR3 reads CASSVGGDYNEQFF. CDR3 nucleotide sequence: TGTGCCAGCAGCGTAGGGGGGGACTACAATGAGCAGTTCTTC.

This chain connects TRBV5-1 to TRBJ2-3; 12 positions agree with TRBD2. V was clipped by 3 bases and J by 0 bases; unmatched bases: 26. Germline-derived CDR1 and CDR2 are SGHRS and YFSETQ. The CDR3 is 24 residues long. The CDR3 reads CASSWDLGQKLAGGPLFSTDTQYF. The CDR3 DNA reads TGCGCCAGCAGCTGGGACCTGGGACAGAAACTAGCGGGGGGACCCCTTTTTAGCACAGATACGCAGTATTTT. Full variable domain (missing parts from reference TRBV5-1 and TRBJ2-3): KAGVTQTPRYLIKTRGQQVTLSCSPISGHRSVSWYQQTPGQGLQFLFEYFSETQRNKGNFPGRFSGRQFSNSRSEMNVSTLELGDSALYLCASSWDLGQKLAGGPLFSTDTQYFGPGTRLTVL.

The V gene is TRBV28, the J gene TRBJ2-2; 9 bases map to TRBD1. CDR1 is MDHEN, CDR2 SYDVKM, per germline. The CDR3 totals 15 residues. V shed 6 bases, J shed 6 bases, and the junction held 8 bases outside the gene matches. CDR3 region: CASRTGTGRPGELFF. The CDR3 coding sequence is TGTGCCAGCAGAACTGGGACAGGGAGGCCCGGGGAGCTGTTTTTT. Drawing the rest from reference TRBV28 and TRBJ2-2, the complete variable domain is DVKVTQSSRYLVKRTGEKVFLECVQDMDHENMFWYRQDPGLGLRLIYFSYDVKMKEKGDIPEGYSVSREKKERFSLILESASTNQTSMYLCASRTGTGRPGELFFGEGSRLTVL.

The rearrangement joins TRBV11-2 to TRBJ2-7; TRBD1 agrees at 9 bases. Germline CDR1 reads SGHAT; CDR2 reads FQNNGV. Unmatched junction bases numbered 16, after V lost 1 base and J lost 6 bases. The CDR3 runs 18 residues. CDR3 sequence (DNA): TGTGCCAGCAGCTTAGCTTTATACCTCGGACAGGGGATCCCCGAGCAGTACTTC. Translating gives CASSLALYLGQGIPEQYF. The whole variable domain, filled in from reference TRBV11-2 and TRBJ2-7, reads EAGVAQSPRYKIIEKRQSVAFWCNPISGHATLYWYQQILGQGPKLLIQFQNNGVVDDSQLPKDRFSAERLKGVDSTLKIQPAKLEDSAVYLCASSLALYLGQGIPEQYFGPGTRLTVT.

V and J are TRBV2 and TRBJ2-7; 9 bases match TRBD1. The CDR3 totals 13 residues. Germline assignment: CDR1 SNHLY and CDR2 FYNNEI. V lost 7 bases and J lost 6; bases outside the gene matches: 7. The CDR3 DNA sequence: TGTGCCAGCAAACAGGGGGCCAAACGCGAGCAGTACTTC. This sequence encodes CASKQGAKREQYF. Drawing the rest from reference TRBV2 and TRBJ2-7, the complete variable domain is EPEVTQTPSHQVTQMGQEVILRCVPISNHLYFYWYRQILGQKVEFLVSFYNNEISEKSEIFDDQFSVERPDGSNFTLKIRSTKLEDSAMYFCASKQGAKREQYFGPGTRLTVT.

The chain recombines TRBV27 with TRBJ1-6; 9 bases are a match to TRBD1. Trimming cost V 5 bases and J 8 bases; bases outside gene matches: 13. This CDR3 is 17 amino acids long. Germline CDR1 reads MNHEY; CDR2 reads SMNVEV (reference sequence). The CDR3 nucleotides are TGTGCCAGCAGTCCCAAACCACAGGGGGCGCAGGATTCACCCCTCCACTTT. Translation: CASSPKPQGAQDSPLHF.

The chain carries TRBV27 and TRBJ2-5; 7 bases are shared with TRBD2. The DNA end lines up better with TRBJ2-7; the J call may be wrong. The CDR3 has 14 residues. CDR1 MNHEY and CDR2 SMNVEV come from the germline V gene (reference sequence). Written as DNA, the CDR3 is TGTGCCAGCAGGAGCGGGGCGAGCTCCTACGAGCAGTACTTC. Translated, it gives CASRSGASSYEQYF.

The DNA for the CDR3 is TGTGCCAGCAGTTTAGGGGGGGGTCCCAATCAGCCCCAGCATTTT. It yields the protein CASSLGGGPNQPQHF. The chain couples TRBV27 to TRBJ1-5; a possible D gene is TRBD1 (5 bases). Trimming stripped 2 bases from V and 3 bases from J, with 11 bases between. In germline, CDR1 is MNHEY, CDR2 SMNVEV (reference sequence). The CDR3 consists of 15 residues.

This clone is termed medium-sized (0.01 to 0.1%). This chain uses TRBV6-4 with TRBJ2-1; 10 nucleotides match TRBD2. CDR1 and CDR2 (germline): MRHNA, SNTAGT. There are 15 residues in the CDR3. Trimming at V came to 3 bases and at J to 8 bases, leaving 7 bases not matched to a gene. CDR3 sequence (DNA): TGTGCCAGCAGTGAGGAAGCGGGGGGGCGGGATGAGCAGTTCTTC. Encoded protein: CASSEEAGGRDEQFF.

This chain uses TRBV6-5 with TRBJ1-1; the match to TRBD1 covers 7 bases. Germline-derived CDR1 and CDR2 are MNHEY and SVGAGI. The CDR3 sequence is 13 residues long. Unmatched junction bases numbered 0, after V lost 5 bases and J lost 0 bases. CDR3 in amino acids: CASSQGVNTEAFF. As DNA, the CDR3 is TGTGCCAGCAGTCAGGGGGTGAACACTGAAGCTTTCTTT.

CDR3 nucleotides: TGTGCCAGCAGTGTTTATGACAGGGGCTACGAGCAGTACTTC. Translating gives CASSVYDRGYEQYF. V and J are TRBV6-1 and TRBJ2-7, with 8 bases that match TRBD1. CDR1 is MNHNS, CDR2 SASEGT, per germline. V was pared by 4 bases and J by 3 bases, with 5 bases of the junction left unmatched. The CDR3 totals 14 residues.

This chain joins TRBV4-1 and TRBJ2-7; D gene uncertain. V was trimmed by 4 bases and J by 2 bases, leaving 9 bases between them. This CDR3 comprises 13 residues. Germline V gives CDR1 MGHRA, CDR2 YSYEKL. Here the CDR3 reads CASSLADPYEQYF. DNA for the CDR3: TGCGCCAGCAGCCTGGCAGATCCCTACGAGCAGTACTTC.

The genes are TRBV18 and TRBJ1-1; 8 nucleotides line up with TRBD1. Trimming at V came to 6 bases and at J to 1 base, leaving 4 bases not matched to a gene. There are 14 residues in the CDR3. CDR1 KGHSH and CDR2 LQKENI come from the germline V gene. The CDR3 protein is CASSQDRENTEAFF. CDR3 nucleotides: TGTGCCAGCTCGCAGGACAGGGAGAACACTGAAGCTTTCTTT.

This clone was seen only a few times. The CDR3 DNA reads TGTGCCAGCAGCTTAATGTCGGGAAATGGCTACACCTTC. The encoded protein is CASSLMSGNGYTF. The chain recombines TRBV7-3 with TRBJ1-2; unclear D gene. From germline, CDR1 is SGHTA and CDR2 FQGTGA. The V end was cut by 1 base, the J end by 6 bases, with 9 bases between. The CDR3 consists of 13 residues.

This clone was observed a handful of times. The chain uses TRBV30 and TRBJ1-1, with a weak D call TRBD1 (5 bases). The CDR3 is 12 residues long. Germline V gene lookup returns CDR1 GTSNPN and CDR2 SVGIG (reference sequence). V shed 5 bases and J shed 5 bases, with 12 bases lying between them. Here the CDR3 DNA reads TGTGCCTGGGGGACTGCACGGACTGAAGCTTTCTTT. Its translation is CAWGTARTEAFF.

The chain joins TRBV5-4 to TRBJ2-7; tentatively, D is TRBD1 (5 bases). CDR1 is SGHNT, CDR2 YYREEE, per germline (reference sequence). This CDR3 spans 14 amino acids. The germline V and J ends were trimmed by 4 bases and 0 bases, with 11 bases remaining between them. The CDR3 coding sequence is TGTGCCAGCAGCACCGACAGCAGCTCCTACGAGCAGTACTTC. Its translation is CASSTDSSSYEQYF.

The chain has TRBV19 and TRBJ1-5; D perhaps matches TRBD1 (5 bases). Per the germline V gene, CDR1 is LNHDA and CDR2 is SQIVND (reference sequence). V was shortened by 5 bases and J by 7 bases, with 24 bases between the two germline ends. The CDR3 spans 17 residues. The CDR3 DNA sequence: TGTGCCAGTAGTCCTCTCAATTACCCCAGGGTGGAGCAGCCCCAGCATTTT. It encodes CASSPLNYPRVEQPQHF.

The chain links TRBV11-2 to TRBJ1-1; D is unclear. The V gene lost 0 bases and the J gene lost 6 bases, with 8 bases spanning the gap. The CDR3 has 13 amino acids. CDR1 is SGHAT and CDR2 is FQNNGV in the germline V gene. In DNA, the CDR3 is TGTGCCAGCAGCTTAGATAAAATTTCTGAAGCTTTCTTT. This codes for CASSLDKISEAFF.

This chain links TRBV6-4 with TRBJ2-3, with 14 bases aligning to TRBD2. The CDR3 spans 14 residues. V lost 4 bases to trimming and J lost 6 bases; unmatched junction nucleotides: 0. The germline V gene has CDR1 MRHNA and CDR2 SNTAGT. The CDR3 reads CASSGTSGGDTQYF. CDR3 nucleotide sequence: TGTGCCAGCAGTGGGACTAGCGGGGGGGATACGCAGTATTTT.